What follows are 29 T cell receptor beta chains derived from one specimen sequenced in a study of vaccination effects on CD4 cells after COVID-19. ViraFEST used viral peptide pools to expand antigen-specific CD4+ T cells before sequencing. Cultured cells yielded isolated CD4+ T cells after 10 days. Between March and December 2020, the person had a SARS-CoV-2 infection that PCR confirmed. Produced via immunoSEQ multiplex PCR; TCRdb's table is partial and in-frame only. The sample has around 46,000 clones; roughly two thirds are singletons. Antigens for these TCRs are unknown. Specimen: CD4+ T cells from PBMCs cultured with a peptide pool, collected before COVID-19 vaccination. These receptors originate from a human donor who had a prior SARS-CoV-2 infection.

The CDR3: CASSYSPLAGRFEQYF. The CDR3 DNA is TGTGCCAGCAGTTACTCCCCCCTAGCGGGGAGGTTCGAGCAGTACTTC. The chain links TRBV6-5 to TRBJ2-7; 9 bases fit TRBD2. Losses at the gene ends were 0 bases for V and 6 bases for J; bases not matched to a gene: 9. Germline-derived CDR1 and CDR2 are MNHEY and SVGAGI. The CDR3 runs to 16 residues.

V is TRBV2 and J is TRBJ2-1; 8 bases agree with TRBD2. This CDR3 has 16 amino acids. Germline-derived CDR1 and CDR2 are SNHLY and FYNNEI. The V segment lost 4 bases and the J segment 0 bases; nucleotides outside the gene matches: 5. Here the CDR3 reads CASSGSRGGSYNEQFF. The CDR3 DNA reads TGTGCCAGCAGTGGATCCCGGGGGGGCTCCTACAATGAGCAGTTCTTC.

The sample holds a few counts of this clone. This chain uses TRBV4-1 with TRBJ2-1, with D unclear. Germline lookup yields CDR1 MGHRA and CDR2 YSYEKL. The CDR3 contains 15 residues. V was clipped by 0 bases and J by 3 bases, with 9 bases between them. This chain's CDR3 is CASSQEGRSYNEQFF. The CDR3 DNA reads TGCGCCAGCAGCCAAGAAGGGCGGAGCTACAATGAGCAGTTCTTC.

The rearrangement joins TRBV18 to TRBJ2-3; no clear D gene. Germline V gene lookup returns CDR1 KGHSH and CDR2 LQKENI. The V gene lost 6 bases and the J gene lost 4 bases, with 8 bases spanning the gap. CDR3 length: 12 residues. As DNA, the CDR3 is TGTGCCAGCTCCCCCTATTCAGATACGCAGTATTTT. Its translation is CASSPYSDTQYF.

The chain combines TRBV6-6 with TRBJ2-7; no definite D call. The CDR3 runs to 15 residues. CDR1 is MNHNY and CDR2 is SVGAGI in the germline V gene (reference sequence). Trimming shortened V by 2 bases and J by 1 base, and 12 bases separated the two germline ends. CDR3: CASSYGSRLSYEQYF. Written as DNA, the CDR3 is TGTGCCAGCAGTTACGGGTCCAGGTTATCCTACGAGCAGTACTTC.

J is TRBJ2-1 and V is TRBV25-1; TRBD1 agrees at 10 bases. Unmatched junction bases numbered 12, after V lost 3 bases and J lost 7 bases. CDR3 length: 17 residues. The V gene's germline CDR1 is MGHDK and CDR2 SYGVNS. The CDR3 DNA follows: TGTGCCAGCAGTGACGGCCCCGGGACAGGGGTAAAGAATGAGCAGTTCTTC. Translated, it gives CASSDGPGTGVKNEQFF. Full variable domain (remainder filled in from reference TRBV25-1 and TRBJ2-1): EADIYQTPRYLVIGTGKKITLECSQTMGHDKMYWYQQDPGMELHLIHYSYGVNSTEKGDLSSESTVSRIRTEHFPLTLESARPSHTSQYLCASSDGPGTGVKNEQFFGPGTRLTVL.

The V gene is TRBV30, the J gene TRBJ1-2, with 8 bases aligning to TRBD1. J gave up 8 bases and V 2 bases, and 7 bases lay outside the gene matches. This CDR3 spans 13 amino acids. Germline V gene data show CDR1 as GTSNPN and CDR2 as SVGIG (reference sequence). CDR3 sequence reads: CAWSTRTGLGYTF. The CDR3 nucleotides read TGTGCCTGGAGTACTCGGACAGGGTTGGGCTACACCTTC.

V gene TRBV4-2 combines with J gene TRBJ2-2; D unresolved. Trimming shortened V by 4 bases and J by 7 bases, and 13 bases separated the two germline ends. The CDR3 has 14 amino acids. In germline, CDR1 is LGHNA, CDR2 YNFKEQ. In DNA form, the CDR3 reads TGTGCCAGCAGCCCAAAGGTGGGCATCGGGGAGCTGTTTTTT. Protein product: CASSPKVGIGELFF.

The V and J genes are TRBV6-5 and TRBJ2-3, with unresolved D. V was pared by 7 bases and J by 5 bases, with 10 bases between. The CDR3 extends over 12 amino acids. Looked up from germline, CDR1 is MNHEY and CDR2 is SVGAGI. The CDR3 reads CASMLRVDTQYF. CDR3 DNA: TGTGCCAGCATGCTTAGGGTAGATACGCAGTATTTT.

The CDR3 protein is CASSFDRGQAGELFF. The CDR3 nucleotides are TGCGCCAGCAGCTTCGACAGGGGACAGGCCGGGGAGCTGTTTTTT. The chain has TRBV5-1 and TRBJ2-2; 8 bases fit TRBD1. CDR3 length: 15 amino acids. Looked up from germline, CDR1 is SGHRS and CDR2 is YFSETQ. Losses at the gene ends were 2 bases for V and 6 bases for J; bases not matched to a gene: 6.

The chain is built from TRBV6-6 and TRBJ1-6; a weak D match, TRBD1 (6 bases). Germline-derived CDR1 and CDR2 are MNHNY and SVGAGI (reference sequence). Trimming removed 5 bases from V and 7 bases from J, with 12 bases in between. This CDR3 has 14 residues. The CDR3 DNA follows: TGTGCCAGCAGTCCCGACAGGTGGAATTCACCCCTCCACTTT. Its translation is CASSPDRWNSPLHF.

J is TRBJ2-3 and V is TRBV5-1; D may be TRBD1 (5 bases). Germline CDR1 and CDR2: SGHRS and YFSETQ. The CDR3 spans 15 residues. The V and J ends lost 4 bases and 0 bases respectively, with 12 bases between them. In DNA, the CDR3 is TGCGCCAGCAGCAGGGGTTTGGCAAGCACAGATACGCAGTATTTT. Its translation: CASSRGLASTDTQYF.

The V gene is TRBV4-3, the J gene TRBJ2-7; D perhaps matches TRBD2 (7 bases). Germline assignment: CDR1 LGHNA and CDR2 YSLEER. This CDR3 contains 16 residues. Trimming left V 8 bases short and J 3 bases short, with 23 bases between. The CDR3 loop reads CASGGGGPINHYEQYF. For the CDR3, the DNA is TGCGCCAGCGGGGGGGGCGGTCCCATAAACCACTACGAGCAGTACTTC.

The chain uses TRBV9 and TRBJ1-4; maybe TRBD1 (6 bases). Trimming took 5 bases from V and 11 from J, leaving 13 bases between them. This CDR3 is 12 amino acids long. Germline lookup yields CDR1 SGDLS and CDR2 YYNGEE. In nucleotides, the CDR3 is TGTGCCAGCAGTCCTACAGGGCCGAAACTGTTTTTT. Encoded protein: CASSPTGPKLFF.

The chain employs TRBV2 and TRBJ1-5; no clear D gene. V was clipped by 8 bases and J by 4 bases, with 12 bases between them. The CDR3 sequence is 13 residues long. Germline loops: CDR1 SNHLY, CDR2 FYNNEI. CDR3 loop: CASRRSVNQPQHF. The CDR3 DNA follows: TGTGCCAGCCGTAGGTCCGTTAATCAGCCCCAGCATTTT.

This clone was counted once. This chain links TRBV5-1 with TRBJ1-4; TRBD1 matches at 7 bases. Germline V gene sequence: CDR1 SGHRS, CDR2 YFSETQ. The V and J ends lost 4 bases and 8 bases, in that order; junction bases with no gene match: 11. The CDR3 length is 15 residues. The CDR3 bases are TGCGCCAGCAGCACACAAGGGGGCGCGGAGGAAAAACTGTTTTTT. Amino acid sequence: CASSTQGGAEEKLFF.

The chain employs TRBV2 and TRBJ2-4; D not resolved. The germline V gene has CDR1 SNHLY and CDR2 FYNNEI. Deletions cut 7 bases from V and 6 bases from J, with 13 bases between. The CDR3 spans 13 residues. The CDR3 DNA follows: TGTGCCAGCAAAGATGCAAACAGAAACATTCAGTACTTC. It is translated as CASKDANRNIQYF.

This chain joins TRBV7-2 and TRBJ1-3; the D gene is possibly TRBD1 (5 bases). V lost 5 bases and J 0 bases, leaving 17 bases between the germline ends. This CDR3 comprises 17 residues. Germline lookup yields CDR1 SGHTA and CDR2 FQGNSA. The CDR3 here is CASSLDRDLSSGNTIYF. The CDR3 DNA is TGTGCCAGCAGCCTGGACCGGGACCTAAGCTCTGGAAACACCATATATTTT.

The chain carries TRBV6-1 and TRBJ2-7; possible D gene TRBD1, 6 bases. V shed 4 bases and J shed 2 bases, with 18 bases lying between them. The CDR3 spans 16 residues. Germline V CDR1 and CDR2: MNHNS, SASEGT. The CDR3 protein is CASSGPRRTAAYEQYF. In DNA, the CDR3 is TGTGCCAGCAGTGGACCTAGGAGGACAGCCGCCTACGAGCAGTACTTC.

J is TRBJ2-5 and V is TRBV30; 10 bases agree with TRBD2. The J segment lost 7 bases and the V segment lost 0 bases, leaving 8 bases of the junction unmatched. Germline assignment: CDR1 GTSNPN and CDR2 SVGIG (reference sequence). CDR3 size: 15 residues. The DNA for the CDR3 is TGTGCCTGGAGTGTACTCATCAGCGGGGGGGGGACCCAGTACTTC. The encoded protein is CAWSVLISGGGTQYF.

The chain joins TRBV28 to TRBJ1-1; TRBD1 is a possible D gene (5 bases). The CDR3 is made up of 14 amino acids. The germline gives CDR1 MDHEN, CDR2 SYDVKM. V was trimmed by 5 bases and J by 4 bases, leaving 14 bases between them. The CDR3 is CASSPPVGTTEAFF. CDR3 DNA: TGTGCCAGCAGTCCCCCCGTAGGGACCACTGAAGCTTTCTTT. The complete variable domain, with remaining parts taken from reference TRBV28 and TRBJ1-1, reads DVKVTQSSRYLVKRTGEKVFLECVQDMDHENMFWYRQDPGLGLRLIYFSYDVKMKEKGDIPEGYSVSREKKERFSLILESASTNQTSMYLCASSPPVGTTEAFFGQGTRLTVV.

This clone occurred once. The V and J genes are TRBV2 and TRBJ1-1, with no clear D. CDR1 is SNHLY, CDR2 FYNNEI, per germline. The CDR3 sequence is 12 residues long. V dropped 9 bases and J dropped 1 base, with 9 bases sitting between them. CDR3 region: CASLRKNTEAFF. The CDR3 DNA reads TGTGCCAGTTTACGGAAGAACACTGAAGCTTTCTTT.

J is TRBJ2-2 and V is TRBV5-1, with D possibly being TRBD1 (6 bases). Germline V gene data show CDR1 as SGHRS and CDR2 as YFSETQ. The germline V and J ends were trimmed by 0 bases and 6 bases, with 9 bases remaining between them. The CDR3 sequence is 14 residues long. The CDR3 here is CASSLGQGSGELFF. The CDR3 bases are TGCGCCAGCAGCTTGGGGCAGGGGTCCGGGGAGCTGTTTTTT.

The chain is built from TRBV5-1 and TRBJ2-2; 8 bases match TRBD1. With V trimmed by 2 bases and J by 4 bases, 4 bases remained unmatched. Per the germline V gene, CDR1 is SGHRS and CDR2 is YFSETQ. The CDR3 runs to 15 residues. The CDR3 protein is CASSLQGVSTGELFF. The CDR3 coding sequence is TGCGCCAGCAGCTTACAGGGGGTCAGCACCGGGGAGCTGTTTTTT.

The chain joins TRBV5-4 to TRBJ1-6; TRBD1 aligns across 12 bases. Looked up from germline, CDR1 is SGHNT and CDR2 is YYREEE (reference sequence). CDR3 length equals 16 residues. The trim removed 5 bases at V and 8 bases at J, leaving 8 bases unmatched. CDR3 loop: CASRRTGTGGDSPLHF. The CDR3, as DNA: TGTGCCAGCAGGCGGACCGGGACAGGGGGCGATTCACCCCTCCACTTT.

This clone has only a few counts. Within the sample, other DNA sequences also encode this same CDR3. This sequence joins TRBV18 and TRBJ2-7; D unclear. The CDR3 has 14 residues. Germline V lookup: CDR1 KGHSH, CDR2 LQKENI. The germline V and J ends were trimmed by 3 bases and 0 bases, with 9 bases remaining between them. CDR3 DNA sequence: TGTGCCAGCTCACCGAGCCAGAGCTCCTACGAGCAGTACTTC. Its protein is CASSPSQSSYEQYF.

The sample holds a few counts of this clone. The CDR3 sequence is CASSLDSSGSDTQYF. The CDR3 coding sequence is TGTGCCAGCAGCTTAGACAGCTCCGGATCAGATACGCAGTATTTT. The V call is TRBV7-3, the J call TRBJ2-3, with TRBD1 as a possible D gene (5 bases). CDR1 and CDR2 from the germline V gene are SGHTA and FQGTGA. Trimming pared 2 bases from V and 4 bases from J, leaving 13 bases between. The CDR3 has 15 residues.

V and J are TRBV5-4 and TRBJ2-2, with 7 bases aligning to TRBD2. The CDR3 sequence is 14 residues long. Unmatched junction bases numbered 3, after V lost 0 bases and J lost 7 bases. CDR1 SGHNT and CDR2 YYREEE come from the germline V gene (reference sequence). The CDR3 spells CASSLASGDGELFF. CDR3 sequence (DNA): TGTGCCAGCAGCTTGGCTAGCGGAGACGGGGAGCTGTTTTTT.

The CDR3 spells CASSQGLLYEQYF. CDR3 nucleotides: TGTGCCAGCAGCCAAGGGCTCCTTTACGAGCAGTACTTC. The chain combines TRBV14 with TRBJ2-7; no firm D call. This CDR3 contains 13 residues. Deletions cut 1 base from V and 4 bases from J, with 8 bases between. CDR1 and CDR2 from the germline V gene are SGHDN and FVKESK.